A single sample is the source of the 28 T cell receptor beta chains below, sequenced in a study of cytomegalovirus exposure and HLA in healthy donors. With 60 Vbeta and 13 Jbeta primers, the PCR was carried out. Clones were read by immunoSEQ multiplex PCR, and TCRdb kept only the in-frame ones, dropping some. The table has more than 95,000 clones, just under 75% seen once. Sequencing was done on a sample of PBMCs. Receptors originate from a man aged 60 to 75 in good health and CMV-seropositive.

This sequence joins TRBV5-5 and TRBJ2-5; tentative D call: TRBD2 (5 bases). The CDR3 runs 16 residues. Trimming cost V 4 bases and J 7 bases, with 23 bases left between them. CDR1 and CDR2 (germline): SGHKS, YYEKEE (reference sequence). CDR3 DNA sequence: TGTGCCAGCAGCCGGGAAGGAGTAGCCGGGTCGGGGACCCAGTACTTC. Its protein product is CASSREGVAGSGTQYF.

V is TRBV10-2 and J is TRBJ2-2, with 13 bases aligning to TRBD2. The CDR3 runs 15 residues. The V gene's germline CDR1 is WSHSY and CDR2 SAAADI. J was trimmed by 5 bases and V by 6 bases; bases with no gene match: 3. CDR3 bases: TGCGCCAGCAGACTAGCGGGGGGGCGGACCGGGGAGCTGTTTTTT. This gives the protein CASRLAGGRTGELFF.

This clone appeared a few times. The chain has TRBV5-6 and TRBJ1-3, with D perhaps matching TRBD1 (5 bases). With 5 bases removed from V and 0 bases from J, the gap between germline ends came to 15 bases. CDR1 and CDR2 (germline): SGHDT, YYEEEE. This CDR3 comprises 16 residues. The CDR3 reads CASRQGWTISGNTIYF. The CDR3 bases are TGTGCCAGCAGGCAGGGCTGGACGATCTCTGGAAACACCATATATTTT.

This chain connects TRBV6-6 to TRBJ1-3, with 8 bases lining up with TRBD1. The CDR3 contains 15 residues. Trimming took 9 bases from V and 2 from J; bases not matched to a gene: 9. Germline-derived CDR1 and CDR2 are MNHNY and SVGAGI (reference sequence). The CDR3 here is CASQRQGATGNTIYF. The CDR3 nucleotides are TGTGCCAGTCAACGGCAGGGGGCAACTGGAAACACCATATATTTT.

The CDR3 here is CASHDIWGSSYEQYF. The CDR3, as DNA: TGTGCCAGCCATGACATCTGGGGCTCCTCCTACGAGCAGTACTTC. This sequence joins TRBV7-8 and TRBJ2-7; possibly TRBD1 for D (5 bases). Germline V gives CDR1 SGHVS, CDR2 FQNEAQ. The V gene lost 8 bases and the J gene lost 0 bases, with 17 bases spanning the gap. The CDR3 runs 15 residues.

This chain uses TRBV18 with TRBJ2-3, with 10 nucleotides matching TRBD2. Unmatched junction bases numbered 6, after V lost 3 bases and J lost 3 bases. The CDR3 consists of 16 residues. The V gene's germline CDR1 is KGHSH and CDR2 LQKENI. Written as DNA, the CDR3 is TGTGCCAGCTCACCGCAGCGGGGGGGCCAGACAGATACGCAGTATTTT. This translates into CASSPQRGGQTDTQYF.

CDR3 sequence: CAWSAFSGDGYTF. Here the CDR3 DNA reads TGTGCCTGGAGTGCGTTTTCGGGGGATGGCTACACCTTC. The chain carries TRBV30 and TRBJ1-2; a possible D gene is TRBD1 (5 bases). Germline lookup yields CDR1 GTSNPN and CDR2 SVGIG (reference sequence). V was clipped by 1 base and J by 6 bases, with 12 bases between them. This CDR3 contains 13 residues.

This clone has just one count. This sequence joins TRBV6-5 and TRBJ2-5, with D possibly matching TRBD2 (6 bases). Germline CDR1 is MNHEY and CDR2 is SVGAGI. Trimming cost V 6 bases and J 5 bases, with 16 bases left between them. CDR3 length: 14 residues. DNA for the CDR3: TGTGCCAGCAGCCCCCCCTCGAGCGGGGAGACCCAGTACTTC. Translation gives CASSPPSSGETQYF.

The CDR3 nucleotides are TGTGCCTGGAGTGTGGGAACAGGGAAAACCGGGGAGCTGTTTTTT. Translation gives CAWSVGTGKTGELFF. V gene TRBV30 combines with J gene TRBJ2-2, with a possible D match to TRBD1 (6 bases). The CDR3 covers 15 residues. Germline lookup yields CDR1 GTSNPN and CDR2 SVGIG (reference sequence). The V end was cut by 0 bases, the J end by 5 bases, with 13 bases between. Based on the CDR3 plus reference TRBV30 and TRBJ2-2, the full variable domain is SQTIHQWPATLVQPVGSPLSLECTVEGTSNPNLYWYRQAAGRGLQLLFYSVGIGQISSEVPQNLSASRPQDRQFILSSKKLLLSDSGFYLCAWSVGTGKTGELFFGEGSRLTVL.

The CDR3 reads CASSKGAGDLAQHF. CDR3 bases: TGTGCCAGCAGCAAAGGCGCAGGGGATTTGGCCCAGCATTTT. The V and J genes are TRBV5-6 and TRBJ1-5; D is possibly TRBD1 (6 bases). The germline gives CDR1 SGHDT, CDR2 YYEEEE. Trimming stripped 4 bases from V and 11 bases from J, with 19 bases between. This CDR3 has 14 amino acids.

The chain carries TRBV5-4 and TRBJ2-7, with D possibly matching TRBD1 (6 bases). V gave up 4 bases and J gave up 5 bases, with 22 bases separating them. The V gene's germline CDR1 is SGHNT and CDR2 YYREEE (reference sequence). The CDR3 length is 16 residues. The CDR3 sequence is CASSDPQGGTGNEQYF. Here the CDR3 DNA reads TGTGCCAGCAGCGATCCCCAAGGGGGTACGGGAAACGAGCAGTACTTC.

This clone was seen more than once but under ten times. The chain has TRBV9 and TRBJ1-2, with 8 bases lining up with TRBD1. The CDR3 loop spans 15 amino acids. From germline, CDR1 is SGDLS and CDR2 YYNGEE. Trimming at V came to 0 bases and at J to 8 bases, leaving 9 bases not matched to a gene. The CDR3 DNA reads TGTGCCAGCAGCGTAGAGGCAGGGGGCGCTTTGGGCTACACCTTC. Amino acids: CASSVEAGGALGYTF. The whole variable domain, filled in from reference TRBV9 and TRBJ1-2, reads DSGVTQTPKHLITATGQRVTLRCSPRSGDLSVYWYQQSLDQGLQFLIQYYNGEERAKGNILERFSAQQFPDLHSELNLSSLELGDSALYFCASSVEAGGALGYTFGSGTRLTVV.

J is TRBJ1-2 and V is TRBV30; TRBD1 agrees at 7 bases. Trimming removed 0 bases from V and 6 bases from J; junction bases left unmatched: 7. Germline loops: CDR1 GTSNPN, CDR2 SVGIG (reference sequence). CDR3 length: 14 residues. CDR3 in amino acids: CAWSVKDGTDGYTF. CDR3 sequence (DNA): TGTGCCTGGAGTGTAAAAGATGGGACAGATGGCTACACCTTC.

The CDR3 loop reads CASSFSPSGKNIQYF. The CDR3 DNA reads as TGTGCCAGCAGTTTTAGTCCTAGCGGAAAAAACATTCAGTACTTC. The chain is built from TRBV28 and TRBJ2-4; 7 positions match TRBD2. The CDR3 loop spans 15 amino acids. The ends lost 3 bases at V and 4 bases at J; junction bases unmatched: 6. CDR1 MDHEN and CDR2 SYDVKM come from the germline V gene.

This clone has just one count. The chain combines TRBV2 with TRBJ1-2; TRBD1 might be the D (5 bases). Trimming took off 1 base at V and 3 bases at J, with 12 bases between the two ends. The CDR3 length is 15 residues. The germline V gene has CDR1 SNHLY and CDR2 FYNNEI. The CDR3 here is CASSEGPTAHYGYTF. In DNA form, the CDR3 reads TGTGCCAGCAGTGAAGGGCCGACAGCTCACTATGGCTACACCTTC.

This clone was found a few times. The chain couples TRBV6-1 to TRBJ2-7; 8 nucleotides agree with TRBD1. The CDR3 covers 15 residues. Germline V gives CDR1 MNHNS, CDR2 SASEGT. J lost 0 bases, V lost 3 bases, and 4 bases had no gene match. This CDR3 reads CASSETQGASYEQYF. The DNA for the CDR3 is TGTGCCAGCAGTGAGACCCAGGGGGCCTCCTACGAGCAGTACTTC.

The chain carries TRBV5-3 and TRBJ2-3; D gene uncertain. TRBV5-3 is noted as an ORF with a role that remains uncertain. Trimming shortened V by 1 base and J by 2 bases, and 11 bases separated the two germline ends. This CDR3 comprises 15 residues. CDR3 bases: TGTGCCAGAAGCTTGAGGCCCAGGTTCACAGATACGCAGTATTTT. It translates to CARSLRPRFTDTQYF.

The V and J genes are TRBV12-5 and TRBJ2-7; maybe TRBD2 (5 bases). Germline CDR1 is LGHNT and CDR2 is FRNRAP. This CDR3 comprises 17 residues. Between the trimmed V and J ends, which lost 0 bases and 2 bases, there was a span of 17 bases. The CDR3 nucleotides are TGTGCTAGTGGTTTGGTACTAGTCCCCGGTGGAACCTACGAGCAGTACTTC. Its protein product is CASGLVLVPGGTYEQYF.

The chain joins TRBV7-8 to TRBJ2-2, with 12 bases identical to TRBD2. The CDR3 runs to 17 residues. The V segment lost 5 bases and the J segment 0 bases; nucleotides outside the gene matches: 4. The V gene's germline CDR1 is SGHVS and CDR2 FQNEAQ. The CDR3 spells CASSILAGGANTGELFF. For the CDR3, the DNA is TGTGCCAGCAGCATACTAGCGGGGGGTGCGAACACCGGGGAGCTGTTTTTT.

The rearrangement links TRBV4-1 to TRBJ2-2; 10 positions match TRBD2. Germline CDR1 reads MGHRA; CDR2 reads YSYEKL. The CDR3 consists of 15 residues. With V trimmed by 4 bases and J by 4 bases, 3 bases remained unmatched. The CDR3 is CASSPSGGATGELFF. The CDR3 bases are TGCGCCAGCAGCCCAAGCGGGGGGGCCACCGGGGAGCTGTTTTTT.

The chain links TRBV4-2 to TRBJ2-2; the match to TRBD2 covers 11 bases. CDR1 is LGHNA, CDR2 YNFKEQ, per germline. CDR3 length: 16 amino acids. Trimming cost V 1 base and J 6 bases; bases outside gene matches: 4. The CDR3 nucleotides read TGTGCCAGCAGCCAAGGTAGCGGGGGGGCCTCCGGGGAGCTGTTTTTT. It specifies CASSQGSGGASGELFF.

The chain couples TRBV5-1 to TRBJ2-1, with 13 bases matching TRBD2. Germline lookup yields CDR1 SGHRS and CDR2 YFSETQ. This CDR3 is 17 amino acids long. Trimming took 0 bases from V and 3 from J; bases not matched to a gene: 3. CDR3 sequence (DNA): TGCGCCAGCAGCTTGGAACTAGCGGGGGGGCTCTACAATGAGCAGTTCTTC. It yields the protein CASSLELAGGLYNEQFF.

V is TRBV12-5 and J is TRBJ1-1; D is possibly TRBD1 (5 bases). V lost 5 bases and J 2 bases, leaving 9 bases between the germline ends. The length of the CDR3 is 13 residues. CDR1 and CDR2 (germline): LGHNT, FRNRAP. CDR3 in DNA: TGTGCTAGTGGTAAGCAGGGAAACACTGAAGCTTTCTTT. Its protein product is CASGKQGNTEAFF.

This clone has just one count. The V and J genes are TRBV6-5 and TRBJ2-1; TRBD2 matches at 8 bases. The CDR3 covers 14 residues. The germline V gene encodes CDR1 MNHEY and CDR2 SVGAGI. V shed 5 bases, J shed 9 bases, and the junction held 9 bases outside the gene matches. This CDR3 reads CASSRTSFIAEQFF. The CDR3 region has the DNA TGTGCCAGCAGTAGGACTAGCTTTATAGCTGAGCAGTTCTTC.

This clone occurred a few times. The V call is TRBV5-1, the J call TRBJ1-4, with D hard to call. Germline V gene sequence: CDR1 SGHRS, CDR2 YFSETQ. Trimming shortened V by 0 bases and J by 0 bases, and 6 bases separated the two germline ends. The length of the CDR3 is 15 residues. The CDR3: CASSLVSPTNEKLFF. The CDR3 DNA reads TGCGCCAGCAGCTTGGTCAGTCCAACTAATGAAAAACTGTTTTTT.

This chain links TRBV7-9 with TRBJ2-2; D call uncertain. The CDR3 has 15 residues. Germline values: CDR1 SEHNR, CDR2 FQNEAQ (reference sequence). Trimming left V 1 base short and J 4 bases short, with 10 bases between. CDR3 residues: CASSLGGSSTGELFF. The CDR3 DNA reads as TGTGCCAGCAGCTTAGGAGGATCCAGCACCGGGGAGCTGTTTTTT. Full variable domain (outside the CDR3, taken from reference TRBV7-9 and TRBJ2-2): DTGVSQNPRHKITKRGQNVTFRCDPISEHNRLYWYRQTLGQGPEFLTYFQNEAQLEKSRLLSDRFSAERPKGSFSTLEIQRTEQGDSAMYLCASSLGGSSTGELFFGEGSRLTVL.

This chain's CDR3 is CASRPITGSYLEAFF. DNA for the CDR3: TGTGCCAGCAGACCTATTACAGGGAGCTACCTTGAAGCTTTCTTT. The V and J genes are TRBV13 and TRBJ1-1; tentative D call: TRBD1 (6 bases). CDR1 is PRHDT and CDR2 is FYEKMQ in the germline V gene (reference sequence). V was pared by 6 bases and J by 7 bases, with 21 bases between. The CDR3 extends over 15 amino acids.

This clone was detected only once. V and J are TRBV4-2 and TRBJ2-1, with D perhaps matching TRBD1 (8 bases). CDR1 LGHNA and CDR2 YNFKEQ come from the germline V gene. V was shortened by 5 bases and J by 14 bases, with 22 bases between the two germline ends. The CDR3 length is 14 residues. The CDR3 loop reads CASSKSMGGTGKFF. CDR3 nucleotides: TGTGCCAGCAGCAAAAGTATGGGAGGGACAGGCAAGTTCTTC.